Listed below are T cell receptor beta chains from one sample, sequenced in a study of blood T cell repertoires in COVID-19. TCRdb's copy holds only in-frame clones and misses some; the assay was immunoSEQ multiplex PCR. Of about 74,000 clones detected, more than 85% appear once; the ten largest clones hold 4.5% to 6%. Sequencing was performed on peripheral blood. Receptors originate from a woman aged 55-69 years with active COVID-19. Both conserved end residues are part of each CDR3. The D gene is left open where the match is weak. Rows may omit the clone size; those that give it use once, few, many or a size class.

TRBD2	TRBV20-1	.	TRBJ2-5	CSAGGRETQYF	TGCAGTGCGGGCGGGAGAGAGACCCAGTACTTC
.	TRBV6-5	.	TRBJ2-3	CAILVEGNTQYF	TGTGCCATCCTCGTGGAGGGGAATACGCAGTATTTT
TRBD1	TRBV28	.	TRBJ1-4	CASSSSHRGEKLFF	TGTGCCAGCAGTTCCTCACACAGGGGAGAAAAACTGTTTTTT
.	TRBV6-5	.	TRBJ1-2	CASSPAPAGRYGYTF	TGTGCCAGCAGTCCCGCTCCCGCAGGGCGCTATGGCTACACCTTC
.	TRBV28	once	TRBJ2-7	CASSLSEGSDEQYF	TGTGCCAGCAGTTTATCGGAGGGTAGCGACGAGCAGTACTTC
TRBD1	TRBV5-1	.	TRBJ2-4	CASSRTGGYIQYF	TGCGCCAGCAGCAGGACAGGGGGCTACATTCAGTACTTC
TRBD1	TRBV2	.	TRBJ1-4	CASGGQGAVNEKLFF	TGTGCCAGCGGGGGACAGGGGGCTGTTAATGAAAAACTGTTTTTT
TRBD1	TRBV4-1	.	TRBJ2-7	CASSLWDREAYEQYF	TGCGCCAGCAGCCTATGGGACAGGGAAGCCTACGAGCAGTACTTC
TRBD1	TRBV6-5	once	TRBJ2-5	CASTPSDRAETQYF	TGTGCCAGCACCCCATCCGACAGGGCGGAGACCCAGTACTTC
TRBD2	TRBV24-1	once	TRBJ2-2	CATSDPGLALGELFF	TGTGCCACCAGTGACCCGGGACTAGCCCTCGGGGAGCTGTTTTTT
TRBD1	TRBV7-9	.	TRBJ2-7	CASSSIAWFGQASYEQYF	TGTGCCAGCAGCTCGATAGCGTGGTTTGGACAGGCATCCTACGAGCAGTACTTC
.	TRBV7-9	once	TRBJ2-7	CASRPSGQGEYEQYF	TGTGCCAGCAGACCAAGCGGGCAGGGGGAATACGAGCAGTACTTC
.	TRBV18	.	TRBJ2-1	CASSPSQSNYNEQFF	TGTGCCAGCTCACCAAGCCAAAGCAACTACAATGAGCAGTTCTTC
.	TRBV11-3	.	TRBJ2-2	CASSLYGRELFF	TGTGCCAGCAGCTTATACGGGAGGGAGCTGTTTTTT
.	TRBV12-3/TRBV12-4	medium-sized	TRBJ2-2	CASSAPGARELFF	TGTGCCAGCAGCGCACCAGGGGCCCGGGAGCTGTTTTTT
.	TRBV11-2	.	TRBJ2-7	CASSLHGRQGGVYEQYF	TGTGCCAGCAGCCTCCATGGTCGGCAGGGAGGTGTCTACGAGCAGTACTTC
TRBD2	TRBV11-2	.	TRBJ2-1	CASSTRPPQRGSYNEQFF	TGTGCCAGCAGCACAAGGCCCCCTCAGCGGGGATCTTACAATGAGCAGTTCTTC
TRBD2	TRBV6-7	.	TRBJ2-7	CASSSGLAAEVSYEQYF	TGTGCCAGCAGTTCTGGACTAGCGGCGGAGGTTTCATACGAGCAGTACTTC
.	TRBV11-2	.	TRBJ1-2	CASSLVAGGHVGYTF	TGTGCCAGCAGCTTAGTTGCGGGAGGTCATGTTGGCTACACCTTC
TRBD1	TRBV6-1	.	TRBJ1-6	CASSELGQPFPSPLHF	TGTGCCAGCAGTGAATTGGGACAGCCGTTCCCTTCACCCCTCCACTTT
TRBD2	TRBV28	.	TRBJ2-1	CASTSWASGSYNEQFF	TGTGCCAGCACATCATGGGCTAGCGGGAGCTACAATGAGCAGTTCTTC
.	TRBV28	.	TRBJ1-4	CASGHFVGEREKLFF	TGTGCCAGCGGCCACTTTGTAGGGGAACGGGAAAAACTGTTTTTT
.	TRBV4-2	.	TRBJ2-1	CASSQPGSRANEQFF	TGTGCCAGCAGCCAACCCGGGTCCAGGGCTAATGAGCAGTTCTTC
TRBD2	TRBV7-9	.	TRBJ2-3	CASSLWTSGRGTDTQYF	TGTGCCAGCAGCTTATGGACTAGCGGGAGGGGCACAGATACGCAGTATTTT
TRBD1	TRBV9	.	TRBJ1-6	CASSATGTENSPLHF	TGTGCCAGCAGCGCGACCGGGACAGAAAATTCACCCCTCCACTTT
.	TRBV18	.	TRBJ2-5	CASSPAGAETQYF	TGTGCCAGCTCACCCGCAGGGGCCGAGACCCAGTACTTC
TRBD2	TRBV29-1	.	TRBJ2-7	CSVVVVAREYEQYF	TGCAGCGTTGTTGTGGTTGCGCGGGAGTACGAGCAGTACTTC
TRBD1	TRBV18	.	TRBJ1-1	CASSPTGETEAFF	TGTGCCAGCTCACCAACAGGGGAAACTGAAGCTTTCTTT
TRBD1	TRBV5-1	.	TRBJ2-1	CASSSAGTDNEQFF	TGCGCCAGCAGCTCCGCCGGGACAGACAATGAGCAGTTCTTC
TRBD1	TRBV6-1	.	TRBJ2-6	CASSEYFSGTGLSGANVLTF	TGTGCCAGCAGTGAATATTTTTCGGGGACAGGGCTCTCTGGGGCCAACGTCCTGACTTTC
TRBD1	TRBV6-5	few	TRBJ1-2	CASNTQGAGNYGYTF	TGTGCCAGCAACACACAGGGGGCGGGTAACTATGGCTACACCTTC